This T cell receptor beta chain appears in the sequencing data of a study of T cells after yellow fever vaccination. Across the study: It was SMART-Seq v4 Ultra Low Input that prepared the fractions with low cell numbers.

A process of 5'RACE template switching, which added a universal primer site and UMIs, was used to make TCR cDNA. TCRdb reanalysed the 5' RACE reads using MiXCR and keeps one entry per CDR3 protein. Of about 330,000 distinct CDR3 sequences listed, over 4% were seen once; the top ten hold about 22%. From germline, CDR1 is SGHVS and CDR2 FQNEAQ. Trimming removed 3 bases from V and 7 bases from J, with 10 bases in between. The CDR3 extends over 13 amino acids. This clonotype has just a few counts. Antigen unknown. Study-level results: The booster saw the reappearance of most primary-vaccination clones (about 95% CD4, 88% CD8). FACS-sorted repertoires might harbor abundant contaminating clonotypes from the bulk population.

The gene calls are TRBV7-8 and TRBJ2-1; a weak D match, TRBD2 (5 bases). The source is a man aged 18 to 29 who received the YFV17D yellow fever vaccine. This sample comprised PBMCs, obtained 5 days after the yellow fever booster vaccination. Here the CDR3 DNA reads TGTGCCAGCAGCTTTACTAGAGGAAATGAGCAGTTCTTC. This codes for CASSFTRGNEQFF.